One and the same sample provided the 13 T cell receptor beta chains below, sequenced in a study of early T cells in non-severe SARS-CoV-2 infection. Using its own MiXCR run on the 5' RACE reads, TCRdb lists one record per CDR3 protein. The sample holds around 94,000 distinct CDR3 sequences, approximately 14% seen once. Material for sequencing was whole blood. These receptors were obtained from an adult who was a healthcare worker with PCR-confirmed SARS-CoV-2 infection or an uninfected control (not recorded which).

This clonotype was recorded a few times. The J gene is TRBJ2-1, the V gene TRBV7-8; TRBD2 is a possible D gene (5 bases). CDR3 size: 17 residues. Germline CDR1 is SGHVS and CDR2 is FQNEAQ. V lost 4 bases, J lost 4 bases, and 20 bases lay in between. The CDR3 DNA reads as TGTGCCAGCAGCTCCGGTGGTGTGGCGGGTGTTTACAATGAGCAGTTCTTC. Its protein is CASSSGGVAGVYNEQFF.

This clonotype was seen a handful of times. The chain links TRBV20-1 to TRBJ2-1; D is possibly TRBD2 (5 bases). V lost 3 bases, J lost 4 bases, and 13 bases lay in between. Per germline, CDR1 DFQATT and CDR2 SNEGSKA (reference sequence). The CDR3 has 14 residues. CDR3 bases: TGCAGTGCTAGGTCTAGTGGACTTTACAATGAGCAGTTCTTC. This encodes CSARSSGLYNEQFF.

This clonotype was observed a few times. The genes are TRBV4-3 and TRBJ2-5; 8 positions agree with TRBD1. V was clipped by 4 bases and J by 4 bases; unmatched bases: 17. The germline CDR1 and CDR2 sequences are LGHNA and YSLEER. CDR3 size: 18 residues. The CDR3 bases are TGCGCCAGCAGCCCGAAAAAAGGAGCAGGGGGCGTAGGAGAGACCCAGTACTTC. Its translation is CASSPKKGAGGVGETQYF.

The chain is built from TRBV7-9 and TRBJ2-7; D may correspond to TRBD1 or TRBD2 (6 bases each). V lost 0 bases to trimming and J lost 5 bases, with 11 bases between them. Germline CDR1 is SEHNR and CDR2 is FQNEAQ (reference sequence). The CDR3 spans 14 residues. CDR3 coding DNA: TGTGCCAGCAGCTTAGCGTCGGGGGACAACGAGCAGTACTTC. It specifies CASSLASGDNEQYF.

This clonotype was picked up many times. This chain links TRBV20-1 with TRBJ2-2; 11 bases map to TRBD2. The CDR3 totals 14 residues. CDR1 is DFQATT, CDR2 SNEGSKA, per germline (reference sequence). V lost 6 bases, J lost 9 bases, and 9 bases stayed unmatched. CDR3 nucleotide sequence: TGCAGTGCCCCTGTCACTAGCGGGAGAAGGGAGCTGTTTTTT. Translated: CSAPVTSGRRELFF.

The genes are TRBV9 and TRBJ1-2, with D tentatively TRBD1 (5 bases). This CDR3 region has 14 residues. V was pared by 4 bases and J by 4 bases, with 14 bases between. Germline CDR1 and CDR2: SGDLS and YYNGEE. The CDR3 loop is CASSTRDGSYGYTF. The CDR3 DNA sequence: TGTGCCAGCAGCACCCGGGACGGCTCCTATGGCTACACCTTC.

Turning to this clonotype: Lacking the conserved final phenylalanine or tryptophan, this CDR3 likely reflects a read error. This sequence joins TRBV7-9 and TRBJ2-7; tentatively, D is TRBD2 (6 bases). The germline CDR1 and CDR2 sequences are SEHNR and FQNEAQ (reference sequence). V was clipped by 1 base and J by 7 bases, with 14 bases between them. This CDR3 region has 14 residues. In DNA, the CDR3 is TGTGCCAGCAGCTTAGATTACAAGGCGGGAGAGCAGTACTAC. Its protein is CASSLDYKAGEQYY.

Turning to this clonotype: One end of the junction does not line up with germline, which may come from a read error. The chain employs TRBV10-1 and TRBJ1-1; D remains unclear. Per germline, CDR1 WNHNN and CDR2 SYGVQD (reference sequence). CDR3 length: 13 amino acids. The CDR3 region has the DNA TGCGCCAGCAGTGAACATTGGAACACTGAAGCTTACTTT. Protein product: CASSEHWNTEAYF.

This clonotype was counted only a few times. This chain uses TRBV2 with TRBJ2-7; 10 bases fit TRBD2. Germline V lookup: CDR1 SNHLY, CDR2 FYNNEI. V was clipped by 6 bases and J by 7 bases; unmatched bases: 12. The CDR3 sequence is 15 residues long. CDR3 loop: CASRSFSGRYEEQYF. The CDR3 region has the DNA TGTGCCAGCAGAAGTTTTAGCGGGAGGTATGAAGAGCAGTACTTC.

The sample holds many counts of this clonotype. The chain couples TRBV27 to TRBJ2-1, with D unresolved. Germline values: CDR1 MNHEY, CDR2 SMNVEV (reference sequence). V was cut by 3 bases and J by 0 bases, with 12 bases left in between. The CDR3 has 16 residues. The CDR3 reads CASSLVTSSSYNEQFF. In DNA form, the CDR3 reads TGTGCCAGCAGTTTGGTCACTTCTAGCTCCTACAATGAGCAGTTCTTC.

At least ten counts were recorded for this clonotype. The V call is TRBV2, the J call TRBJ1-2; tentative D call: TRBD1 (6 bases). Per germline, CDR1 SNHLY and CDR2 FYNNEI. Trimming stripped 4 bases from V and 8 bases from J, with 11 bases between. The CDR3 spans 12 residues. CDR3 protein: CASSGTAEGYTF. In DNA form, the CDR3 reads TGTGCCAGCAGTGGGACAGCTGAAGGCTACACCTTC. Full variable domain (outside the CDR3, taken from reference TRBV2 and TRBJ1-2): EPEVTQTPSHQVTQMGQEVILRCVPISNHLYFYWYRQILGQKVEFLVSFYNNEISEKSEIFDDQFSVERPDGSNFTLKIRSTKLEDSAMYFCASSGTAEGYTFGSGTRLTVV.

This clonotype was found a few times. The CDR3 is CASSQDAGNYGYTF. CDR3 nucleotide sequence: TGCGCCAGCAGCCAAGATGCAGGGAACTATGGCTACACCTTC. The V and J genes are TRBV4-3 and TRBJ1-2, with D tentatively TRBD1 (5 bases). V lost 0 bases to trimming and J lost 2 bases, with 7 bases between them. This CDR3 region has 14 residues. In germline, CDR1 is LGHNA, CDR2 YSLEER.

This clonotype was observed a few times. This sequence joins TRBV20-1 and TRBJ2-7; the D gene is possibly TRBD1 (5 bases). The CDR3 sequence is 14 residues long. Trimming cost V 0 bases and J 7 bases, with 16 bases left between them. Germline loops: CDR1 DFQATT, CDR2 SNEGSKA (reference sequence). CDR3 residues: CSARDRDVSWEQYF. The CDR3 nucleotides are TGCAGTGCTAGAGACAGGGATGTTTCGTGGGAGCAGTACTTC.